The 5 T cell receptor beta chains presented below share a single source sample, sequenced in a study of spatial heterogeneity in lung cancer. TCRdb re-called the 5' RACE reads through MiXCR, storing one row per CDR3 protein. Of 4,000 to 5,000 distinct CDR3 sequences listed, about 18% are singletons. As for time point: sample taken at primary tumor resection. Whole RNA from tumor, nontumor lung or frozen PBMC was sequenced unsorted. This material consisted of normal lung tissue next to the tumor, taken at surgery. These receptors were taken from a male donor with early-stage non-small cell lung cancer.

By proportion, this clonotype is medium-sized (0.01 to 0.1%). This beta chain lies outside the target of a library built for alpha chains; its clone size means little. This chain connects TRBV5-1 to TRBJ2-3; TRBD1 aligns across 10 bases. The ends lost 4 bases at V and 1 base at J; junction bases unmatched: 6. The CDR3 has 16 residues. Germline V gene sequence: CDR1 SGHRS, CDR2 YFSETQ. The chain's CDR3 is CASSATGTGGTDTQYF. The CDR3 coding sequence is TGCGCCAGCAGCGCTACCGGGACAGGGGGCACAGATACGCAGTATTTT.

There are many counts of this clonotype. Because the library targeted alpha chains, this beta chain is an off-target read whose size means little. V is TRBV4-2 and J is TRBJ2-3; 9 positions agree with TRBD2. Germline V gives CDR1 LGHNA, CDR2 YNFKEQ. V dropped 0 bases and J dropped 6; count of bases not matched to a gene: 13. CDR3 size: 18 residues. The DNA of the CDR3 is TGTGCCAGCAGCCAAGATAGGGCGGGGGGGCCTCCACTTGATACGCAGTATTTT. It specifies CASSQDRAGGPPLDTQYF.

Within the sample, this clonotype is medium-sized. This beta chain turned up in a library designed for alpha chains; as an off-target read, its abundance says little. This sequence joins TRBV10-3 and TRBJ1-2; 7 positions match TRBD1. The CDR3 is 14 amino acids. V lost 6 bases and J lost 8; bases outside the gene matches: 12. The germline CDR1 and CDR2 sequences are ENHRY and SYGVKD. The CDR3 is CAIRKDRSDQGYTF. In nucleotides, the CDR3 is TGTGCCATCAGGAAGGACAGGTCCGACCAAGGCTACACCTTC.

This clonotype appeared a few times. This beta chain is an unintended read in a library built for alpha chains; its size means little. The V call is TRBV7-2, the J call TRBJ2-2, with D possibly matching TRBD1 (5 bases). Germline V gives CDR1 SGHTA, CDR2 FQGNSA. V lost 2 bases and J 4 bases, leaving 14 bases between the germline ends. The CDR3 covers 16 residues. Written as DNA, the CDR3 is TGTGCCAGCAGCTTAACAGGAAGTTACGGCACCGGGGAGCTGTTTTTT. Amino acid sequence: CASSLTGSYGTGELFF.

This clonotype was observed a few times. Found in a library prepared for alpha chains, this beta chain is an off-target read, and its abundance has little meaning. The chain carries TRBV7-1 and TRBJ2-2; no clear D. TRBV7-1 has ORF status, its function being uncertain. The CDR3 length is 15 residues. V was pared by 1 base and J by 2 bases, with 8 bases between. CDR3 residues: CASSSERANTGELFF. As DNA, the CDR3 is TGTGCCAGCAGCTCAGAGCGAGCCAACACCGGGGAGCTGTTTTTT.